This T cell receptor beta chain comes out of a study of T cells in Graves' hyperthyroidism and ophthalmopathy. Notes on the study in general: Most thyroid-expanded clonotypes above 0.001 were also found in blood. Ophthalmopathy stood apart from stable hyperthyroidism in a 13 V-J model.

Amplification of TCR beta CDR3 regions was performed using RNA transcripts as template. A first-round RT-PCR of the TCR CDR3 used the HTBI primer set. MiXCR was run by TCRdb on the multiplex PCR reads, yielding one entry per CDR3 protein. The sample lists over 700,000 distinct CDR3 sequences; 38% were seen once. Diagnostic assessment was based on clinical symptoms, serum thyroxine and TRAb, thyroid ultrasound and orbital computed tomography. The authors obtained PBMCs from roughly 9.7 ml of fresh peripheral blood. J was trimmed by 5 bases and V by 10 bases; bases with no gene match: 11. The CDR3 totals 15 residues. The germline V gene has CDR1 MNHEY and CDR2 SVGAGI. With respect to this clonotype: Its antigen is unknown.

The TCR originated in a man younger than 30 with Graves' hyperthyroidism. Sequencing used blood. This chain connects TRBV6-5 to TRBJ1-2; 12 nucleotides line up with TRBD1. The chain's CDR3 is CATRDRGLSGYGYTF. CDR3 sequence (DNA): TGTGCCACCCGGGACAGGGGGCTCTCCGGATATGGCTACACCTTC.